A selection of T cell receptor beta chains follows, all from one sample in a study of blood T cell repertoires in COVID-19. Measured with immunoSEQ multiplex PCR; TCRdb has only the in-frame clones, and not every one. This sample has about 7,500 clones, with roughly 70% found just once. The sample taken for sequencing was peripheral blood. The receptor set was obtained from a human donor in a cohort sampled during active COVID-19. Both conserved end residues are part of each CDR3. D genes are given only for firm matches. Rows give clone size only sometimes, using once, few, many, or a class for an expanded clone.

j_gene | abundance | d_gene | v_gene | CDR3nt | CDR3aa
TRBJ1-4 | few | - | TRBV4-1 | TGCGCCAGCAGCCAAGAATGGGGCAGGGCTGGAAAACTGTTTTTT | CASSQEWGRAGKLFF
TRBJ2-2 | once | TRBD1 | TRBV27 | TGTGCCAGCAGTTTATATCAGGGGGCCGGGGAGCTGTTTTTT | CASSLYQGAGELFF
TRBJ2-7 | - | - | TRBV6-6 | TGTGCCAGCAGTTACTCTGATCCACCTAGTCGGCAGTACTTC | CASSYSDPPSRQYF
TRBJ2-7 | - | - | TRBV9 | TGTGCCAGCAGCCCAGGGGCAAAAACCTACGAGCAGTACTTC | CASSPGAKTYEQYF
TRBJ1-2 | - | - | TRBV3-1/TRBV3-2 | TGTGCCAGCAGCCAAGCCCGAGGCAGCCACGGAGGCTACACCTTC | CASSQARGSHGGYTF
TRBJ2-7 | - | - | TRBV14 | TGTGCCAGCAGCCACAGAGCCTACGGGTCCTGGGACGAGCAGTACTTC | CASSHRAYGSWDEQYF
TRBJ2-7 | - | TRBD1 | TRBV19 | TGTGCCAGTAGTATAGGGACAGGACCCTACGAGCAGTACTTC | CASSIGTGPYEQYF
TRBJ2-1 | - | TRBD1 | TRBV7-2 | TGTGCCAGCAGGCCCCGGACAGGGGGTTACAATGAGCAGTTCTTC | CASRPRTGGYNEQFF
TRBJ2-7 | - | TRBD2 | TRBV7-9 | TGTGCCAGCAGTCGAGTTGGGACTAGCGGGAGTGGCGAGCAGTACTTC | CASSRVGTSGSGEQYF
TRBJ2-1 | - | TRBD1 | TRBV4-3 | TGCGCCAGCAGCCAAGATCTGCCCGGGACAGGGGGCCCGCAGTTCTTC | CASSQDLPGTGGPQFF
TRBJ2-5 | - | - | TRBV5-6 | TGTGCCAGCAGCTTGGATGGGTGGGAGAGAAACAAAGAGACCCAGTACTTC | CASSLDGWERNKETQYF
TRBJ2-1 | - | - | TRBV2 | TGTGCCAGCAGTGAGTCCGTTCCTGAGCAGTTCTTC | CASSESVPEQFF
TRBJ2-1 | - | TRBD2 | TRBV27 | TGTGCCAGCAGTTCGGGCCGACTAGCGGGAGCCAATGAGCAGTTCTTC | CASSSGRLAGANEQFF
TRBJ1-5 | large | - | TRBV4-1 | TGCGCCAGCAGCCAAGGCCAGGGAGGAAATCAGCCCCAGCATTTT | CASSQGQGGNQPQHF
TRBJ2-7 | - | - | TRBV6-2/TRBV6-3 | TGTGCCAGCAGTTACTCCCAGGGTGCAGGGTGGGCCGAGCAGTACTTC | CASSYSQGAGWAEQYF
TRBJ1-4 | - | TRBD1 | TRBV5-1 | TGCGCCAGCAGCTTGACGATGGGCCGGGACAGCGTGGAAAAACTGTTTTTT | CASSLTMGRDSVEKLFF
TRBJ1-5 | - | - | TRBV19 | TGTGCCAGTAGTATAGATCTTCCTCAGCCCCAGCATTTT | CASSIDLPQPQHF
TRBJ1-5 | few | - | TRBV7-2 | TGTGCCAGCAGCTTAGGGGGGGATAGGCGCAATCAGCCCCAGCATTTT | CASSLGGDRRNQPQHF
TRBJ2-5 | - | TRBD1 | TRBV2 | TGTGCCAGCAGTTACCCGGTCGGGGACAGGGACGGGGAACAAGAGACCCAGTACTTC | CASSYPVGDRDGEQETQYF
TRBJ1-1 | - | TRBD1 | TRBV12-5 | TGTGCTAGTGGCCGTACCAAACAGGGGGCTCTCGTGAACACTGAAGCTTTCTTT | CASGRTKQGALVNTEAFF
TRBJ2-7 | - | TRBD1 | TRBV25-1 | TGTGCCAGCAGTGAATCCACAGGGGGCGGCGAGCAGTACTTC | CASSESTGGGEQYF
TRBJ2-6 | - | TRBD1 | TRBV7-8 | TGTGCCGGCCTCGATCGACAGGGGCCAACCTCTGGGGCCAACGTCCTGACTTTC | CAGLDRQGPTSGANVLTF
TRBJ2-1 | - | TRBD1 | TRBV19 | TGTGCCAGTAGTGGGACAGGGGTCCCCTTGAAGCAGTTCTTC | CASSGTGVPLKQFF
TRBJ2-7 | medium-sized | - | TRBV7-6 | TGTGCCAGCAGCTTAGCATCCGGAGGGTACGAGCAGTACTTC | CASSLASGGYEQYF
TRBJ1-2 | - | - | TRBV28 | TGTGCCAGCAGTTTAGGGGGCGCTGGCTACACCTTC | CASSLGGAGYTF
TRBJ2-3 | - | TRBD1 | TRBV10-3 | TGTGCCATCGGTAACGGACAGGGAACAGATACGCAGTATTTT | CAIGNGQGTDTQYF
TRBJ1-5 | once | - | TRBV28 | TGTGCCGAGAGTACGGGGGGGGGCAATCAGCCCCAGCATTTT | CAESTGGGNQPQHF
TRBJ2-1 | medium-sized | - | TRBV5-4 | TGTGCCAGCAGCTTCGGACGGGAACAGGGCGGGAATGAGCAGTTCTTC | CASSFGREQGGNEQFF
TRBJ2-7 | few | TRBD1 | TRBV4-1 | TGCGCCAGCAGCCATTCCAGGACAGGGCGGAACGAGCAGTACTTC | CASSHSRTGRNEQYF
TRBJ2-1 | - | TRBD2 | TRBV2 | TGTGCCAGCAGTCCCGGACTAGCGGAAAAGCAGTTCTTC | CASSPGLAEKQFF
TRBJ2-7 | - | - | TRBV6-5 | TGTGCCAGCCGGTCTGGAGGCTACGAGCAGTACTTC | CASRSGGYEQYF
TRBJ2-1 | - | TRBD2 | TRBV7-3 | TGTGCCAGCAGCACAGTCGGGGTAGCGGGAGGAAATGAGCAGTTCTTC | CASSTVGVAGGNEQFF
TRBJ2-1 | few | TRBD2 | TRBV20-1 | TGCAGTGCTAGTACCGGGACTAGCGTCCCCAATGAGCAGTTCTTC | CSASTGTSVPNEQFF
TRBJ1-6 | - | - | TRBV4-1 | TGCGCCAGCAGCCAGACGGACGGGAGCTCCTATAATTCACCCCTCCACTTT | CASSQTDGSSYNSPLHF
TRBJ1-5 | few | TRBD1 | TRBV19 | TGTGCCAGTTTACAGGGGTGGGATCAGCCCCAGCATTTT | CASLQGWDQPQHF
TRBJ1-1 | few | - | TRBV5-6 | TGTGCCAGCAGCCCCACGGGGGGGGTCGGCACTGAAGCTTTCTTT | CASSPTGGVGTEAFF
TRBJ2-2 | - | TRBD1 | TRBV13 | TGTGCCAGCAGCTTTTTGAAACAGGGGGCGTACACCGGGGAGCTGTTTTTT | CASSFLKQGAYTGELFF
TRBJ2-7 | - | TRBD1 | TRBV9 | TGTGCCAGCAGCGGACAGGGTTACGAGCAGTACTTC | CASSGQGYEQYF
TRBJ2-7 | - | TRBD1 | TRBV5-1 | TGCGCCAGCAGCTCGGGCGACAGGGCGTACGAGCAGTACTTC | CASSSGDRAYEQYF
TRBJ2-3 | - | TRBD2 | TRBV2 | TGTGCCAGCAGTGATAGGCTAGCGGGAGATGGGACAGATACGCAGTATTTT | CASSDRLAGDGTDTQYF
TRBJ2-1 | medium-sized | - | TRBV5-6 | TGTGCCAGCAGCTCGGGGGCGGGGGACCTTTACAATGAGCAGTTCTTC | CASSSGAGDLYNEQFF
TRBJ2-7 | - | - | TRBV7-6 | TGTGCCAGCAGCTCGAGGTTAGGCGAGCAGTACTTC | CASSSRLGEQYF
TRBJ1-5 | few | - | TRBV28 | TGTGCCAGCAGTTGGGGCGGAGTAAATCAGCCCCAGCATTTT | CASSWGGVNQPQHF
TRBJ2-1 | - | - | TRBV5-1 | TGCGCCAGCATGGTGGAGACTACCTACAATGAGCAGTTCTTC | CASMVETTYNEQFF
TRBJ2-1 | - | - | TRBV19 | TGTGCCAGTAGTATTGCACAAGGGACACCTTACAATGAGCAGTTCTTC | CASSIAQGTPYNEQFF
TRBJ1-5 | few | TRBD1 | TRBV11-2 | TGTGCCAGCAGCTTAGATTACAGGGGTAGGCAGCCCCAGCATTTT | CASSLDYRGRQPQHF
TRBJ2-5 | - | - | TRBV7-9 | TGTGCCAGCAGCCCTGGGCGTCGACAAGAGACCCAGTACTTC | CASSPGRRQETQYF
TRBJ2-1 | - | TRBD2 | TRBV7-8 | TGTGCCAGCAGCTTAGGGGGGGACTATACCTACAATGAGCAGTTCTTC | CASSLGGDYTYNEQFF
TRBJ2-3 | medium-sized | TRBD2 | TRBV5-6 | TGTGCCAGCAGCCCGGGGGAGCGGGAGAGTTTGCCAGATACGCAGTATTTT | CASSPGERESLPDTQYF
TRBJ2-2 | - | - | TRBV11-2 | TGTGCCACCCTCGTAATCTCCGGGGAGCTGTTTTTT | CATLVISGELFF
TRBJ2-2 | once | TRBD2 | TRBV6-2/TRBV6-3 | TGTGCCAGCAGTTGGGGACTAGCGGGAGATCCGACCGGGGAGCTGTTTTTT | CASSWGLAGDPTGELFF
TRBJ2-5 | - | - | TRBV5-1 | TGCGCCAGCAGCTTGAGGGACGGGGGGACCCAGTACTTC | CASSLRDGGTQYF
TRBJ2-1 | medium-sized | - | TRBV3-1/TRBV3-2 | TGTGCCAGCAGCCAAGATTCGGGAGCGTTCAATGAGCAGTTCTTC | CASSQDSGAFNEQFF
TRBJ2-5 | - | TRBD1 | TRBV5-6 | TGTGCCAGCAGCCGGACAGGATCGGAGACCCAGTACTTC | CASSRTGSETQYF
TRBJ2-3 | medium-sized | - | TRBV5-6 | TGTGCCAGCAGCTTGGCGGGGGATACGCAGTATTTT | CASSLAGDTQYF
TRBJ2-7 | - | - | TRBV27 | TGTGCCAGCAGTACTTACAGGGAAGCCTACGAGCAGTACTTC | CASSTYREAYEQYF
TRBJ2-1 | - | TRBD2 | TRBV7-6 | TGTGCCAGCAGCTTATGGGGACTGGGGGGACTAGCGAGTATTCTCGACAATGAGCAGTTCTTC | CASSLWGLGGLASILDNEQFF